These 8 T cell receptor beta chains came from one sample sequenced in a study of human T cells and chemical hapten exposure. Using its own MiXCR run on the RACE reads, TCRdb lists one record per CDR3 protein. Of 150,000 to 200,000 distinct CDR3 sequences listed, roughly 15% are singletons. Noted time point: patch test 1, 2 weeks after DPC sensitization. Treatment in this sample: therapeutic diphenylcyclopropenone sensitization with weekly scalp DPC. The material was whole blood, obtained in connection with sensitization to the hapten diphenylcyclopropenone (DPC). The receptors here all came from a woman in her twenties or thirties with alopecia areata. Some clones in this sample may be carry-over from other donors' samples.

The rearrangement links TRBV6-6 to TRBJ2-7; 7 bases are shared with TRBD2. Germline CDR1 MNHNY, CDR2 SVGAGI (reference sequence). The CDR3 spans 15 residues. J lost 5 bases, V lost 4 bases, and 11 bases had no gene match. CDR3 DNA sequence: TGTGCCAGCAGTTCACTCAAGCGGGGAATGGACGAGCAGTACTTC. As protein: CASSSLKRGMDEQYF.

J is TRBJ2-7 and V is TRBV5-1; D not resolved. The CDR3 is made up of 15 amino acids. V lost 7 bases, J lost 5 bases, and 22 bases lay in between. Germline CDR1 is SGHRS and CDR2 is YFSETQ. The CDR3 DNA reads TGCGCCAGCGGCCCTAGGGCTAGTTTTTCCGACGAGCAGTACTTC. Translated: CASGPRASFSDEQYF.

The CDR3 sequence is CSAWEVGETQYF. The CDR3 coding sequence is TGCAGCGCCTGGGAGGTAGGAGAGACCCAGTACTTC. The gene calls are TRBV29-1 and TRBJ2-5, with D maybe TRBD2 (6 bases). The CDR3 totals 12 residues. Trimming shortened V by 7 bases and J by 4 bases, and 13 bases separated the two germline ends. Germline CDR1 SQVTM, CDR2 ANQGSEA.

The V call is TRBV2, the J call TRBJ1-5, with unresolved D. Germline CDR1 reads SNHLY; CDR2 reads FYNNEI. The CDR3 has 13 residues. Trimming took 5 bases from V and 10 from J, leaving 15 bases between them. In DNA, the CDR3 is TGTGCCAGCAGTAAAGGGAGAGGAGATCCCCAGCATTTT. Protein: CASSKGRGDPQHF.

The rearrangement uses TRBV18 and TRBJ2-3; D call uncertain. Germline loops: CDR1 KGHSH, CDR2 LQKENI. The length of the CDR3 is 15 residues. Trimming took 2 bases from V and 2 from J, leaving 11 bases between them. CDR3: CASSPYYRVTDTQYF. As DNA, the CDR3 is TGTGCCAGCTCACCATATTATAGGGTCACAGATACGCAGTATTTT.

This chain connects TRBV5-1 to TRBJ2-7; 7 nucleotides align to TRBD1. CDR3 length: 13 amino acids. V lost 6 bases to trimming and J lost 0 bases; unmatched junction nucleotides: 3. Germline V gene lookup returns CDR1 SGHRS and CDR2 YFSETQ. DNA for the CDR3: TGCGCCAGCATGACAGGGTCCTCCTACGAGCAGTACTTC. This gives the protein CASMTGSSYEQYF.

As DNA, the CDR3 is TGTGCCAGCAGTCCCCCCTCACCCGGACACCGCTCCTACGAGCAGTACTTC. Residues: CASSPPSPGHRSYEQYF. V and J are TRBV28 and TRBJ2-7; possible D gene TRBD1, 5 bases. The V and J ends lost 5 bases and 0 bases respectively, with 20 bases between them. The CDR3 is made up of 17 amino acids. Germline V gene data show CDR1 as MDHEN and CDR2 as SYDVKM. Full variable domain (remainder filled in from reference TRBV28 and TRBJ2-7): DVKVTQSSRYLVKRTGEKVFLECVQDMDHENMFWYRQDPGLGLRLIYFSYDVKMKEKGDIPEGYSVSREKKERFSLILESASTNQTSMYLCASSPPSPGHRSYEQYFGPGTRLTVT.

This clonotype was picked up many times. The chain couples TRBV6-4 to TRBJ1-1, with D tentatively TRBD1 (5 bases). The CDR3 runs to 14 residues. The germline V gene encodes CDR1 MRHNA and CDR2 SNTAGT. V lost 7 bases and J lost 0, with 12 bases in between. DNA of the CDR3: TGTGCCAGCAAGGAGTCAGGGCTGAACACTGAAGCTTTCTTT. It is translated as CASKESGLNTEAFF.